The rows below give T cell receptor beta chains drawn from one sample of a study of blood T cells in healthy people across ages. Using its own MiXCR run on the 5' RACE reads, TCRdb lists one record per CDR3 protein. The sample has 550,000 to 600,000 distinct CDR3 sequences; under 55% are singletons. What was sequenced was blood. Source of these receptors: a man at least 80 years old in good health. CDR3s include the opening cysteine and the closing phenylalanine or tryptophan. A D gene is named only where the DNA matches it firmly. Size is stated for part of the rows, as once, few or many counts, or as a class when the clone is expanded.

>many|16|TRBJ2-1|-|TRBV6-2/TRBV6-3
CASSVTPGLLGNEQFF
TGTGCCAGCAGTGTGACCCCGGGACTCCTTGGTAATGAGCAGTTCTTC
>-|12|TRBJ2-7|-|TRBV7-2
CASTDQAYEQYF
TGTGCCAGTACCGATCAAGCCTACGAGCAGTACTTC
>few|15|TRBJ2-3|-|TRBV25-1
CASSESAASTDTQYF
TGTGCCAGCAGTGAATCTGCGGCCAGCACAGATACGCAGTATTTT
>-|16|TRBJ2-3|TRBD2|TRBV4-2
CASSSRLAGDADTQYF
TGTGCCAGCAGCTCCCGACTAGCGGGAGATGCAGATACGCAGTATTTT
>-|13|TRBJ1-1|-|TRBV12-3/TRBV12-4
CASSDPGGGGAFF
TGTGCCAGCAGCGATCCGGGCGGGGGCGGCGCTTTCTTT
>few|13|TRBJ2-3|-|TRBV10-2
CASRDSIPDTQYF
TGCGCCAGCAGGGATTCTATCCCAGATACGCAGTATTTT
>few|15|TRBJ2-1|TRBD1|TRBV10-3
CAISEGQGDYNEQFF
TGTGCCATCAGTGAAGGACAGGGGGACTACAATGAGCAGTTCTTC
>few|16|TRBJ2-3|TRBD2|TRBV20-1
CSARGTGGGSLDTQYF
TGCAGTGCTAGAGGCACCGGCGGGGGAAGTTTGGATACGCAGTATTTT
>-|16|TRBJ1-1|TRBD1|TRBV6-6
CASSDPGGSFGTEAFF
TGTGCCAGCAGTGATCCAGGGGGCTCTTTTGGCACTGAAGCTTTCTTT
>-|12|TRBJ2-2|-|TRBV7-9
CASTPNTGELFF
TGTGCCAGCACCCCCAACACCGGGGAGCTGTTTTTT
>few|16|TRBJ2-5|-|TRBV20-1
CSARDYALGGQETQYF
TGCAGTGCTAGAGATTACGCCCTGGGCGGCCAAGAGACCCAGTACTTC
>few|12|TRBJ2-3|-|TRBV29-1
CSASPGSDTQYF
TGCAGCGCCTCACCGGGGTCAGATACGCAGTATTTT
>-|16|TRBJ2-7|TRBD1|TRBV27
CASSSKGDRGSYEQYF
TGTGCCAGCAGTTCCAAGGGGGACAGGGGGTCGTACGAGCAGTACTTT
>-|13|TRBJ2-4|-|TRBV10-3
CAISESGEDIQYF
TGTGCCATCAGTGAGTCAGGGGAGGACATTCAGTACTTC
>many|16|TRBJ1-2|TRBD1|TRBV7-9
CASSRDRDAGDYGYTF
TGTGCCAGCAGCCGGGACAGGGATGCAGGGGACTATGGCTACACCTTC
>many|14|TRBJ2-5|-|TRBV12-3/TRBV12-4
CAIKGDGHQETQYF
TGTGCCATTAAGGGGGACGGCCACCAAGAGACCCAGTACTTC
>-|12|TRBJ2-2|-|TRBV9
CASSKPGTAPFF
TGTGCCAGCAGCAAACCGGGCACGGCTCCGTTTTTT
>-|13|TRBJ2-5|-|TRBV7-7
CASSWTDKETQYF
TGTGCTAGCAGCTGGACAGACAAAGAGACCCAGTACTTC
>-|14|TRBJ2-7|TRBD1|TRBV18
CASSAPDRGHEQYF
TGTGCCAGCTCAGCACCTGACAGGGGACACGAGCAGTACTTC
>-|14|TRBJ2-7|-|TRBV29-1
CSVGGNPSMYEQYF
TGCAGCGTTGGGGGAAACCCAAGTATGTACGAGCAGTACTTC
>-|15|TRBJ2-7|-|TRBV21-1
CASSQGPWGPYEQYF
TGTGCCAGCAGCCAGGGGCCCTGGGGCCCCTACGAGCAGTACTTC
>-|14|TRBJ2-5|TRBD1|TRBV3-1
CASSQVTGGETQYF
TGTGCCAGCAGCCAAGTGACAGGGGGAGAGACCCAGTACTTC